This paragraph reports one T cell receptor beta chain. The antigen remains unidentified. This sample stems from a study of a mutant IDH1 vaccine in newly diagnosed glioma. Across the study: Treated patients had a mean age of around 40 years and a sex split that was around 62% male and approximately 38% female.

Described time point: week 11, during vaccination. Alongside topical imiquimod, each dose of vaccine comprised 300 ug of mutant IDH1 20-mer peptide. The CDR3 loop spans 14 amino acids. In germline, CDR1 is SGDLS, CDR2 YYNGEE. V gave up 3 bases and J gave up 1 base, with 10 bases separating them. Generated by immunoSEQ multiplex PCR, the TCRdb table keeps only in-frame clones and is missing some. Of around 62,000 clones listed, over 75% are singletons. The specimen comprised PBMCs, sampled from a glioma patient whose treatment included an IDH1 peptide vaccine. The chain uses TRBV9 and TRBJ1-1; possibly TRBD1 for D (6 bases). The clonotype was recovered from a middle-aged man with glioma. CDR3 nucleotides: TGTGCCAGCAGCGCGAGGGGACAGAACACTGAAGCTTTCTTT. Encoded protein: CASSARGQNTEAFF.